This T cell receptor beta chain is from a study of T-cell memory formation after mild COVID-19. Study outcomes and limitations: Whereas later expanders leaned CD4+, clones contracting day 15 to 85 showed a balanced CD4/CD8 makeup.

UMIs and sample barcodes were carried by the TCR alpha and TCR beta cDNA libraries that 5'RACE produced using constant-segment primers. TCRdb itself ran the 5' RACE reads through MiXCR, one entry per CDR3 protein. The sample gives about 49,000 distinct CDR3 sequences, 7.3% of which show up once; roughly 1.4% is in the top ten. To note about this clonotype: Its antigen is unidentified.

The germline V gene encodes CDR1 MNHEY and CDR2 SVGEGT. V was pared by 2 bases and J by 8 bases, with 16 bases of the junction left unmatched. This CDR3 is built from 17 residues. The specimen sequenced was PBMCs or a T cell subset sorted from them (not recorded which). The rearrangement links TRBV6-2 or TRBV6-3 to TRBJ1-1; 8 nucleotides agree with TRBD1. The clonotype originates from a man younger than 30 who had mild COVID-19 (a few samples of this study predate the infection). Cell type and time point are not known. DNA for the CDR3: TGTGCCAGCAGTTACCGAACACAGAGACAGGGGAGATCCGAAGCTTTCTTT. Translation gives CASSYRTQRQGRSEAFF.